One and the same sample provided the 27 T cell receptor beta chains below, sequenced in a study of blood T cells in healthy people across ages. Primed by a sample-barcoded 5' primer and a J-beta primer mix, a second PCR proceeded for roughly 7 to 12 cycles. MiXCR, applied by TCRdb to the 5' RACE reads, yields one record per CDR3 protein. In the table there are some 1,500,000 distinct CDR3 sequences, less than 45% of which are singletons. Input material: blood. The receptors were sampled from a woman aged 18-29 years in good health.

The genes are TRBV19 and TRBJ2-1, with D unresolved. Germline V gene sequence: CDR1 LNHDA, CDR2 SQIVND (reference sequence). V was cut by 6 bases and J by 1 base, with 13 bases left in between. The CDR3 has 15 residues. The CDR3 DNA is TGTGCCAGTAGCTTCAGCTTGACTTCCTACAATGAGCAGTTCTTC. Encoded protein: CASSFSLTSYNEQFF. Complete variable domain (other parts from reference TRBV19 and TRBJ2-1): DGGITQSPKYLFRKEGQNVTLSCEQNLNHDAMYWYRQDPGQGLRLIYYSQIVNDFQKGDIAEGYSVSREKKESFPLTVTSAQKNPTAFYLCASSFSLTSYNEQFFGPGTRLTVL.

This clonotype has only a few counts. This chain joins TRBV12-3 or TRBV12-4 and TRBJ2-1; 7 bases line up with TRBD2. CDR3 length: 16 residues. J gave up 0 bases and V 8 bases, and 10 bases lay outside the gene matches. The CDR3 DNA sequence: TGTGCCAGCGGTCCCTCGGGCGGGAGCTCCTACAATGAGCAGTTCTTC. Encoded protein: CASGPSGGSSYNEQFF.

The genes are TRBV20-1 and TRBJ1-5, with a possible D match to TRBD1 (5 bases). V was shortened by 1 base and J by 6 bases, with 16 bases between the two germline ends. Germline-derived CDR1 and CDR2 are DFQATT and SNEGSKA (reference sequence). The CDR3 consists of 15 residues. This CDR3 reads CSARGAGTVGQPQHF. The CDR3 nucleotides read TGCAGTGCTAGAGGGGCAGGGACGGTGGGTCAGCCCCAGCATTTT.

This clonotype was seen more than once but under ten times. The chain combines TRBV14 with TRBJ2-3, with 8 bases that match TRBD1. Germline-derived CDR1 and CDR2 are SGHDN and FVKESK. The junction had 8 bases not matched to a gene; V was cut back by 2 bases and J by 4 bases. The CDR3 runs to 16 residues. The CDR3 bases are TGTGCCAGCAGCCAAAACGGACAGGGTTCCGCAGATACGCAGTATTTT. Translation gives CASSQNGQGSADTQYF. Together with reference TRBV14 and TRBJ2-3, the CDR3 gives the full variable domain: EAGVTQFPSHSVIEKGQTVTLRCDPISGHDNLYWYRRVMGKEIKFLLHFVKESKQDESGMPNNRFLAERTGGTYSTLKVQPAELEDSGVYFCASSQNGQGSADTQYFGPGTRLTVL.

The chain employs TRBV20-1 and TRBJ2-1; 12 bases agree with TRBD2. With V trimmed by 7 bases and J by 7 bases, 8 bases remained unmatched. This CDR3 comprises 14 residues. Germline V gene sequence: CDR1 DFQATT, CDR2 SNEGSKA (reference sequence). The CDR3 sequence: CSVIGTSGFNEQFF. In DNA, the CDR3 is TGCAGTGTGATTGGGACTAGCGGGTTTAATGAGCAGTTCTTC.

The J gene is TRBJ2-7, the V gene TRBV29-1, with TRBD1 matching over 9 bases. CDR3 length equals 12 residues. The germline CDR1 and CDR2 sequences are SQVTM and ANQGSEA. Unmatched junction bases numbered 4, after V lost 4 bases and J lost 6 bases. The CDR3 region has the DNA TGCAGCGTTGTAAGGACAGGGGCCGAGCAGTACTTC. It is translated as CSVVRTGAEQYF.

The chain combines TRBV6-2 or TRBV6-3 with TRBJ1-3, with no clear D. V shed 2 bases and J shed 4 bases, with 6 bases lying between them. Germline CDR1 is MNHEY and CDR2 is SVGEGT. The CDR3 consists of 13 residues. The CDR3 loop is CASSYQGGNTIYF. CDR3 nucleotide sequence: TGTGCCAGCAGTTACCAAGGAGGAAACACCATATATTTT.

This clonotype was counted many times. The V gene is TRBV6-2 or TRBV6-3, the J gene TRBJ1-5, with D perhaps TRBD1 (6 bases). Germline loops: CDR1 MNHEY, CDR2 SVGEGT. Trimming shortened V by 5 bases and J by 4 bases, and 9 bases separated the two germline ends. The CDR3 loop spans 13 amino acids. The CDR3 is CASSGRGNQPQHF. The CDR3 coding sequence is TGTGCCAGCAGTGGCAGGGGAAATCAGCCCCAGCATTTT.

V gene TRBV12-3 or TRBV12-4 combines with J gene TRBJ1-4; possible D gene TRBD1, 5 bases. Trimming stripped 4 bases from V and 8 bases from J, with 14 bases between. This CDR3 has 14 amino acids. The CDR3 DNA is TGTGCCAGCAGTTGGGACCCACACGAGGAAAAACTGTTTTTT. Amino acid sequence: CASSWDPHEEKLFF.

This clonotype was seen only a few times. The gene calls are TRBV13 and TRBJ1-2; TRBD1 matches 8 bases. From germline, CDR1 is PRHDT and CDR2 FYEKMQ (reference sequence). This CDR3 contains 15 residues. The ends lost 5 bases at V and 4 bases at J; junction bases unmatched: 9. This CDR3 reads CASSPRDRRPYGYTF. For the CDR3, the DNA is TGTGCCAGCAGCCCTCGGGACAGGCGTCCCTATGGCTACACCTTC.

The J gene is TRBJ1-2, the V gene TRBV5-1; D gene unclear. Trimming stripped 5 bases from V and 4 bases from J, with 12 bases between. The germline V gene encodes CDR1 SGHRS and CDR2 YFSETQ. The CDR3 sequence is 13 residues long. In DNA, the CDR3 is TGCGCCAGCAGACCCAAGAGCGGCTATGGCTACACCTTC. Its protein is CASRPKSGYGYTF.

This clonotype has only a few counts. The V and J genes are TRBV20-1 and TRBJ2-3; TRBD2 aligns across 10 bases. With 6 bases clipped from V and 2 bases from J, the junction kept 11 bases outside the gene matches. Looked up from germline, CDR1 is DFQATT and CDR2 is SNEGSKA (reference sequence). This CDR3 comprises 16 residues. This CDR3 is CSAPGSGRAFTDTQYF. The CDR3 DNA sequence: TGCAGTGCCCCTGGGAGCGGGAGGGCCTTCACAGATACGCAGTATTTT.

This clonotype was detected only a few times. CDR3 sequence: CASSLLPGTDTQYF. CDR3 nucleotides: TGTGCCAGCAGCTTACTTCCGGGCACAGATACGCAGTATTTT. The J gene is TRBJ2-3, the V gene TRBV7-3; D is ambiguous. This CDR3 is 14 amino acids long. Germline assignment: CDR1 SGHTA and CDR2 FQGTGA. Trimming took 2 bases from V and 1 from J, leaving 7 bases between them.

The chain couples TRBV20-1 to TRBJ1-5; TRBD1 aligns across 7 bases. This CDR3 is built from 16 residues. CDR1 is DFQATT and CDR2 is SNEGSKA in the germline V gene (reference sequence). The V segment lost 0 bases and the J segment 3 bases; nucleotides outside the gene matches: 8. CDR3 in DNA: TGCAGTGCTAGAGATTTCGCGACAGGGTACAATCAGCCCCAGCATTTT. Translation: CSARDFATGYNQPQHF.

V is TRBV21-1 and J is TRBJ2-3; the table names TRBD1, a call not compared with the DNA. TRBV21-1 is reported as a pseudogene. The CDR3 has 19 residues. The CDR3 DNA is TGTGCCAGCAGCAAAAGCCTTAGGGGAGACAGGGCTAGCACAGATACGCAGTATTTT. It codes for CASSKSLRGDRASTDTQYF.

This CDR3 reads CASSEAYGEPQHF. CDR3 DNA: TGCGCCAGCAGCGAAGCCTACGGTGAGCCCCAGCATTTT. The gene calls are TRBV4-1 and TRBJ1-5, with unresolved D. Germline CDR1 MGHRA, CDR2 YSYEKL. This CDR3 has 13 amino acids. The ends were cut back, 5 bases at V and 8 bases at J, with 13 bases in the middle.

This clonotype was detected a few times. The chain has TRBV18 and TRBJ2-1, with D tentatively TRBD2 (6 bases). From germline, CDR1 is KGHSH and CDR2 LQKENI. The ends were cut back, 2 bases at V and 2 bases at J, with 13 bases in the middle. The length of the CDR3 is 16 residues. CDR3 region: CASSPIGGITYNEQFF. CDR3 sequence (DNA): TGTGCCAGCTCACCAATCGGCGGGATCACCTACAATGAGCAGTTCTTC. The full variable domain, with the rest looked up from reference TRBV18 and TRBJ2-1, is NAGVMQNPRHLVRRRGQEARLRCSPMKGHSHVYWYRQLPEEGLKFMVYLQKENIIDESGMPKERFSAEFPKEGPSILRIQQVVRGDSAAYFCASSPIGGITYNEQFFGPGTRLTVL.

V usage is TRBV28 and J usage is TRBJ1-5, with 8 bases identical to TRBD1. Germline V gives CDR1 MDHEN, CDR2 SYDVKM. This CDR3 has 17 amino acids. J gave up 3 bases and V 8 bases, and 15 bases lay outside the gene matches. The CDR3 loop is CASYDSLRGQDNQPQHF. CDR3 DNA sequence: TGTGCCAGCTACGACTCGCTCAGGGGACAGGACAATCAGCCCCAGCATTTT.

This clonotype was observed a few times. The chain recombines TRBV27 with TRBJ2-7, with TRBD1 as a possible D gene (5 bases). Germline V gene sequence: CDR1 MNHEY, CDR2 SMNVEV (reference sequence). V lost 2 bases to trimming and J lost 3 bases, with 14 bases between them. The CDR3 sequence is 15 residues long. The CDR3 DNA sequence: TGTGCCAGCAGTTTAGTTGGCAGGGAAAGCTACGAGCAGTACTTC. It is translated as CASSLVGRESYEQYF.

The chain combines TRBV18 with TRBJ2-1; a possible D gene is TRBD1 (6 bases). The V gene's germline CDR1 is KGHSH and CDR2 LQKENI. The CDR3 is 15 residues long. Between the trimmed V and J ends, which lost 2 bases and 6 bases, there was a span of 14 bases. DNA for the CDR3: TGTGCCAGCTCACCAGAACAGGAAGGGGGCAATGAGCAGTTCTTC. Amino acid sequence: CASSPEQEGGNEQFF.

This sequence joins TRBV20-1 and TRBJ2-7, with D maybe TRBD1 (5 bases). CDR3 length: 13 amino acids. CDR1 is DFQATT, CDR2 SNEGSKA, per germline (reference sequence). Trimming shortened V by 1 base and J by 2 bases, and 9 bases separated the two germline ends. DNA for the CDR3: TGCAGTGCTAGAGTGGACACAACCTACGAGCAGTACTTC. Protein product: CSARVDTTYEQYF.

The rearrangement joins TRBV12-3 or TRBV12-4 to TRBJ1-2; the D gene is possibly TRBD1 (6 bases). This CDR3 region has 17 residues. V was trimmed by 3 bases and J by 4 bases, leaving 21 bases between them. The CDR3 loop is CASSFGTRFTTGYGYTF. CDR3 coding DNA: TGTGCCAGCAGTTTCGGGACAAGGTTCACCACGGGCTATGGCTACACCTTC.

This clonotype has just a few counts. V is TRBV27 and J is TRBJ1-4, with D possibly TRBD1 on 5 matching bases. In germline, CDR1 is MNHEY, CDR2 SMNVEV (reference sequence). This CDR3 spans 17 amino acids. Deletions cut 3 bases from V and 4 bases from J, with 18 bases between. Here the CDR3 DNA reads TGTGCCAGCAGTTTGAAAAAAGGGGTTAGGGGTAATGAAAAACTGTTTTTT. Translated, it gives CASSLKKGVRGNEKLFF.

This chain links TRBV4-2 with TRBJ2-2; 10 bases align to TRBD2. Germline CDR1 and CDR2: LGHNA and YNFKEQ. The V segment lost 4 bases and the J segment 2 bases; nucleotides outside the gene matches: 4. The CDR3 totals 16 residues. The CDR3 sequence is CASSPTSGNNTGELFF. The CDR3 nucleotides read TGTGCCAGCAGCCCCACTAGCGGGAACAACACCGGGGAGCTGTTTTTT.

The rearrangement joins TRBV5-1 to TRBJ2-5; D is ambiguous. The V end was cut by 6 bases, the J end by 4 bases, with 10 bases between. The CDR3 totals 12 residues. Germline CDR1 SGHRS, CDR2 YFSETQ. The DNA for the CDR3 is TGCGCCAGCAACTTCCCGGGAGAGACCCAGTACTTC. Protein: CASNFPGETQYF. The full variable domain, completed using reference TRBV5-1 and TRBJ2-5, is KAGVTQTPRYLIKTRGQQVTLSCSPISGHRSVSWYQQTPGQGLQFLFEYFSETQRNKGNFPGRFSGRQFSNSRSEMNVSTLELGDSALYLCASNFPGETQYFGPGTRLLVL.

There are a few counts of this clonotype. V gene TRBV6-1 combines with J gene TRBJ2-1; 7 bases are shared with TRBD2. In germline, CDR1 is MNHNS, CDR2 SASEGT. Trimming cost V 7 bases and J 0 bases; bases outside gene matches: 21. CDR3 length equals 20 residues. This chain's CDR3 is CASTRFWSLAVLSSYNEQFF. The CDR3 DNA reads TGTGCCAGCACTAGGTTTTGGAGCCTAGCGGTTCTTAGCTCCTACAATGAGCAGTTCTTC.

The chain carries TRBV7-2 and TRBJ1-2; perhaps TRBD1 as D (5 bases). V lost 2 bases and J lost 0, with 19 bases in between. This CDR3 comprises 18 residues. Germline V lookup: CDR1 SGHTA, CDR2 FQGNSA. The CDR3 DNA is TGTGCCAGCAGCTTAAGAGTCTTTAGACAGTCTCCTAACTATGGCTACACCTTC. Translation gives CASSLRVFRQSPNYGYTF.